Following are 4 T cell receptor beta chains from one sample sequenced in a study of blood T cell repertoires in COVID-19. Clones were sequenced by immunoSEQ multiplex PCR, and TCRdb holds only the in-frame ones, with some missing. The data contain tens of thousands of clones, 82% of them seen just once; the ten biggest clones take up 10% to 15%. Sequences were obtained from peripheral blood. The receptors here all came from a human donor in a cohort sampled during active COVID-19.

This clone was seen a single time. The rearrangement links TRBV4-2 to TRBJ2-5, with TRBD2 as a possible D gene (6 bases). The CDR3 covers 15 residues. Germline V gene data show CDR1 as LGHNA and CDR2 as YNFKEQ. Trimming removed 4 bases from V and 4 bases from J, with 16 bases in between. Written as DNA, the CDR3 is TGTGCCAGCAGCCTTCCACTAGCTCAAGGAGAGACCCAGTACTTC. It translates to CASSLPLAQGETQYF.

The chain recombines TRBV11-2 with TRBJ2-3; TRBD2 matches at 8 bases. The V and J ends lost 5 bases and 3 bases, in that order; junction bases with no gene match: 4. The CDR3 has 14 amino acids. CDR1 is SGHAT, CDR2 FQNNGV, per germline. The CDR3 protein is CASSVAGLTDTQYF. In DNA form, the CDR3 reads TGTGCCAGCAGCGTAGCGGGGTTAACAGATACGCAGTATTTT.

This clone was detected only a few times. V gene TRBV7-9 combines with J gene TRBJ2-6; 8 bases line up with TRBD2. This CDR3 has 18 residues. The trim removed 6 bases at V and 4 bases at J, leaving 14 bases unmatched. Germline V gene data show CDR1 as SEHNR and CDR2 as FQNEAQ (reference sequence). CDR3 in DNA: TGTGCCAGCAGTCGATCGGGGACTAGGCTCTCCGGGGCCAACGTCCTGACTTTC. It translates to CASSRSGTRLSGANVLTF.

This clone appeared once. The chain couples TRBV2 to TRBJ1-2, with D unclear. With 6 bases removed from V and 4 bases from J, the gap between germline ends came to 12 bases. CDR3 length: 13 amino acids. Germline CDR1 reads SNHLY; CDR2 reads FYNNEI. For the CDR3, the DNA is TGTGCCAGCAGCCCCCGGGAAGCCTATGGCTACACCTTC. This sequence encodes CASSPREAYGYTF.